The count of the clone carrying this T cell receptor beta chain is one. The antigen is unknown. The data were taken from a study of vaccination effects on CD4 cells after COVID-19. Repertoires were generated with immunoSEQ multiplex PCR, while TCRdb's copy carries only in-frame clones and drops some. The table records 45,000 or so clones, about 70% of them present only once. Findings of the study overall: By a late point after vaccination, infection- and vaccine-induced clones had shrunk markedly through clonal contraction.

Looked up from germline, CDR1 is SGHVS and CDR2 is FNYEAQ. The ends lost 4 bases at V and 4 bases at J; junction bases unmatched: 7. This CDR3 has 17 residues. CD4+ T cell isolation took place after approximately 11 days of culture. This chain links TRBV7-6 with TRBJ2-3, with 14 bases lining up with TRBD2. This TCR derives from a human donor who had a prior SARS-CoV-2 infection. The sample in question was CD4+ T cells from PBMCs cultured without peptide, obtained before COVID-19 vaccination. Here the CDR3 reads CASSSTGTSGGSDTQYF. The CDR3 DNA sequence: TGTGCCAGCAGCTCGACAGGGACTAGCGGGGGCTCAGATACGCAGTATTTT.